This T cell receptor (beta chain) was found in a study of T cell responses to AZD1222 COVID-19 vaccine. Repertoires were generated with immunoSEQ multiplex PCR, while TCRdb's copy carries only in-frame clones and drops some. The data contain approximately 120,000 clones, about 88% of them singletons. In the case of this clone: Antigen specificity is unknown.

Regarding the study as a whole: Spike-wide coverage was observed for vaccine-associated CD4 TCRs, with dominant responses at 160-218 and 743-854. Donors, mostly white British, included more females; clonal diversity was possibly underestimated.

The origin of this receptor is an adult in good health. This specimen was peripheral blood, taken on day 0 of AZD1222 vaccination.

The CDR3: CASSLSIAGGQPQHF. The CDR3 coding sequence is TGTGCCAGCAGTTTATCGATCGCGGGAGGTCAGCCCCAGCATTTT. The chain uses TRBV27 and TRBJ1-5; D gene ambiguous. The CDR3 contains 15 residues. The ends were cut back, 0 bases at V and 6 bases at J, with 12 bases in the middle. Germline values: CDR1 MNHEY, CDR2 SMNVEV (reference sequence).